A single sample is the source of the 7 T cell receptor beta chains below, sequenced in a study of shared clonotypes between healthy human individuals. Using immunoSEQ multiplex PCR, the repertoire was profiled, and TCRdb retains in-frame clones only, with some absent. The data hold approximately 2,300,000 clones, with 85% to 95% observed a single time. Sequenced input: naive CD4+ T cells from PBMCs. Subset described: CD45RA+ positively selected. These receptors were obtained from a man aged 18 to 30 in good health. Some clones in this sample may be carry-over from other donors' samples.

This sequence joins TRBV6-6 and TRBJ1-3; possibly TRBD1 for D (5 bases). Deletions cut 3 bases from V and 0 bases from J, with 12 bases between. The CDR3 has 16 amino acids. From germline, CDR1 is MNHNY and CDR2 SVGAGI (reference sequence). The CDR3 DNA reads TGTGCCAGCAGTTATCGGACACGAAGCTCTGGAAACACCATATATTTT. As protein: CASSYRTRSSGNTIYF.

The chain is built from TRBV28 and TRBJ2-7, with 9 nucleotides matching TRBD1. The CDR3 extends over 14 amino acids. V was clipped by 3 bases and J by 6 bases; unmatched bases: 6. In germline, CDR1 is MDHEN, CDR2 SYDVKM. The CDR3 nucleotides are TGTGCCAGCAGTTTGACAGGGGGTACGGGCGAGCAGTACTTC. Residues: CASSLTGGTGEQYF. Filled out from reference TRBV28 and TRBJ2-7, the complete variable domain reads DVKVTQSSRYLVKRTGEKVFLECVQDMDHENMFWYRQDPGLGLRLIYFSYDVKMKEKGDIPEGYSVSREKKERFSLILESASTNQTSMYLCASSLTGGTGEQYFGPGTRLTVT.

The chain joins TRBV28 to TRBJ2-1; D might be TRBD2 (6 bases). CDR1 and CDR2 from the germline V gene are MDHEN and SYDVKM. V lost 7 bases to trimming and J lost 4 bases, with 14 bases between them. The CDR3 has 14 amino acids. The CDR3 DNA reads TGTGCCAGCACCGCCGCGGGGACGTACAATGAGCAGTTCTTC. Amino acid sequence: CASTAAGTYNEQFF.

The rearrangement uses TRBV5-1 and TRBJ2-6; 8 bases line up with TRBD1. The CDR3 totals 16 residues. From germline, CDR1 is SGHRS and CDR2 YFSETQ. After removal of 0 bases from V and 2 bases from J, the junction contained 1 base not matched to a gene. DNA for the CDR3: TGCGCCAGCAGCTTGGACAGGGGGACTGGGGCCAACGTCCTGACTTTC. It encodes CASSLDRGTGANVLTF.

The chain recombines TRBV7-8 with TRBJ1-5, with 8 positions matching TRBD1. The V segment lost 1 base and the J segment 6 bases; nucleotides outside the gene matches: 5. There are 15 residues in the CDR3. Germline V lookup: CDR1 SGHVS, CDR2 FQNEAQ. The CDR3 nucleotides are TGTGCCAGCAGCTTAGGTTACAGGGGGTTTCAGCCCCAGCATTTT. The encoded protein is CASSLGYRGFQPQHF.

This sequence joins TRBV27 and TRBJ2-3; weak D call: TRBD2 (6 bases). V was pared by 8 bases and J by 2 bases, with 23 bases between. This CDR3 spans 17 amino acids. Germline V gene data show CDR1 as MNHEY and CDR2 as SMNVEV (reference sequence). CDR3 sequence (DNA): TGTGCCAGCCAAGTTTTACCCCCCGGGAGCCCCACAGATACGCAGTATTTT. This gives the protein CASQVLPPGSPTDTQYF.

The rearrangement links TRBV5-1 to TRBJ2-1; 12 bases map to TRBD2. The CDR3 is 17 amino acids. Trimming removed 5 bases from V and 7 bases from J; junction bases left unmatched: 13. CDR1 is SGHRS and CDR2 is YFSETQ in the germline V gene. CDR3 in amino acids: CASRGGTSGRFSNEQFF. The CDR3 DNA reads as TGCGCCAGCAGGGGGGGGACTAGCGGGCGCTTTAGTAATGAGCAGTTCTTC.